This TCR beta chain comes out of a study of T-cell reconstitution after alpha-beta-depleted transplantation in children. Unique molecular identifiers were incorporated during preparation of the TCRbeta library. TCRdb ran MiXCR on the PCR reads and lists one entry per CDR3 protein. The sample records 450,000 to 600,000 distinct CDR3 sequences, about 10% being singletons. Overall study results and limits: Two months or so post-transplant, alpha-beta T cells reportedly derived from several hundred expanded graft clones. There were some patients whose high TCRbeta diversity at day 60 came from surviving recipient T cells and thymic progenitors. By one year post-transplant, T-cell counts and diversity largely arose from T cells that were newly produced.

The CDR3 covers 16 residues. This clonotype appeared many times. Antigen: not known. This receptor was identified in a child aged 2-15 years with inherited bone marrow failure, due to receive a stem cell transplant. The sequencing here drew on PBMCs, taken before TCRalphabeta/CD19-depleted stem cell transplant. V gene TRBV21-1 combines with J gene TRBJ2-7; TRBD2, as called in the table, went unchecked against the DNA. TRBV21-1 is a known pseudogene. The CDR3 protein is CASSKISAGPPYEQYF. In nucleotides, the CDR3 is TGTGCCAGCAGCAAAATTTCAGCAGGGCCCCCCTACGAGCAGTACTTC.